This T cell receptor (beta chain) comes out of a study of cytomegalovirus exposure and HLA in healthy donors. Study summary: HLA-typed donors were the source of about 85 million unique TCRs, which an early data release held.

In the PCR, 60 Vbeta and 13 Jbeta primers were used. Repertoires were generated with immunoSEQ multiplex PCR, while TCRdb's copy carries only in-frame clones and drops some. The repertoire holds about 150,000 clones, 74% seen once, with about 2% in the top ten. V was pared by 5 bases and J by 3 bases, with 10 bases of the junction left unmatched. The CDR3 contains 16 residues. The germline V gene has CDR1 SGHRS and CDR2 YFSETQ. Study results and caveats: Most of the CMV-associated TCR beta chains (in a later analysis) appeared to be HLA-restricted. Reportedly, fewer N-insertions than the 666-donor mean appeared in an Asian-associated ancestry cluster in a later analysis.

Concerning this clone: Its antigen is not identified.

As for the donors, each was a healthy bone marrow donor. Input material: PBMCs. The V gene is TRBV5-1, the J gene TRBJ1-2; 10 nucleotides match TRBD1. The sequence was collected from a man aged 25 to 40 in good health and CMV-seronegative. The CDR3 here is CASRPPGQGIDYGYTF. The CDR3 coding sequence is TGCGCCAGCAGGCCCCCGGGACAGGGGATAGACTATGGCTACACCTTC.